This entry lists 3 T cell receptor beta chains sequenced from one sample in a study of graft-versus-host responses after intestinal transplantation. Their target antigens are unknown. Here immunoSEQ multiplex PCR was the method, and the copy in TCRdb shows in-frame clones only, minus some. The sample gives 120,000 or so clones, about 94% of which show up once; 0.4% to 0.55% is in the top ten. The material was unstimulated CD8+ T cells sorted from spleen or lymph node cells, obtained before intestinal transplant. Receptors originate from a human donor who received an intestinal transplant.

The J gene is TRBJ1-5, the V gene TRBV19; no firm D call. The V end lost 6 bases, the J end lost 5 bases, and 20 bases lay between the germline ends. Germline CDR1 reads LNHDA; CDR2 reads SQIVND (reference sequence). The CDR3 consists of 16 residues. The CDR3 here is CASSPVRVRVDQPQHF. CDR3 bases: TGTGCCAGTAGCCCCGTCCGGGTGAGGGTGGATCAGCCCCAGCATTTT.

The chain is built from TRBV7-9 and TRBJ1-4, with a weak D call TRBD1 (5 bases). Germline CDR1 and CDR2: SEHNR and FQNEAQ (reference sequence). The CDR3 runs to 14 residues. V was shortened by 0 bases and J by 7 bases, with 9 bases between the two germline ends. The CDR3 sequence: CASSLAGAGEKLFF. CDR3 DNA sequence: TGTGCCAGCAGCTTAGCCGGGGCGGGTGAAAAACTGTTTTTT.

The CDR3 DNA is TGTGCCAGCAGTCCTAGCGGGAACTCCTACAATGAGCAGTTCTTC. Its translation is CASSPSGNSYNEQFF. V usage is TRBV6-5 and J usage is TRBJ2-1; 9 bases agree with TRBD2. The CDR3 is 15 amino acids. Germline V lookup: CDR1 MNHEY, CDR2 SVGAGI. The V gene end was trimmed by 5 bases and the J gene end by 0 bases; junction bases not matched to a gene: 2.